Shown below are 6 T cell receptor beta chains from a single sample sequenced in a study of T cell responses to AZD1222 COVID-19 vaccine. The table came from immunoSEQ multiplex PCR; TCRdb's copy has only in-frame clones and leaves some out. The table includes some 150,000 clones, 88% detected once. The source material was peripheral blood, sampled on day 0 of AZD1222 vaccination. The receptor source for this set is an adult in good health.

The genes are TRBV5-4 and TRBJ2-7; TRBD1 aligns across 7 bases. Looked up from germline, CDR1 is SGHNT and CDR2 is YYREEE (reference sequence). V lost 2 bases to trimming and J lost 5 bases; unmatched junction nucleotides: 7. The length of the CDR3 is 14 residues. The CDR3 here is CASSLQGSRHEQYF. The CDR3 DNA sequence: TGTGCCAGCAGCTTACAGGGGTCGCGGCACGAGCAGTACTTC.

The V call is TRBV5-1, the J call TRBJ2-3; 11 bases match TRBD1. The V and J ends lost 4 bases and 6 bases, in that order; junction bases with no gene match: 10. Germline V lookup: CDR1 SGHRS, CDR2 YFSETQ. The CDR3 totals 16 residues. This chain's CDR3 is CASSLGGTGGFDTQYF. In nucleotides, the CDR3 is TGCGCCAGCAGCCTTGGGGGGACAGGGGGTTTCGATACGCAGTATTTT.

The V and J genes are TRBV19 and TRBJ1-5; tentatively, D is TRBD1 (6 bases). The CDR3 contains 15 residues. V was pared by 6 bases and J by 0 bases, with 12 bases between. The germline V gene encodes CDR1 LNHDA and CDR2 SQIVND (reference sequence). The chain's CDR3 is CASRTDSTSNQPQHF. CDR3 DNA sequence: TGTGCCAGTAGGACGGACAGTACTAGCAATCAGCCCCAGCATTTT.

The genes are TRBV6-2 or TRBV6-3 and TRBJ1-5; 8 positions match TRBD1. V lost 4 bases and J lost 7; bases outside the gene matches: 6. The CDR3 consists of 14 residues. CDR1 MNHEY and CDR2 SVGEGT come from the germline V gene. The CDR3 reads CASSSSRGLQPQHF. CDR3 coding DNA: TGTGCCAGCAGTTCCTCCAGGGGGCTACAGCCCCAGCATTTT.

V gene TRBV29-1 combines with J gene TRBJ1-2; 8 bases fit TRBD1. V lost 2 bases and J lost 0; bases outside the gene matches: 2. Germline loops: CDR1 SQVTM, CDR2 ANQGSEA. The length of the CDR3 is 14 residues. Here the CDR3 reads CSVETTGANYGYTF. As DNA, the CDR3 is TGCAGCGTTGAAACGACAGGGGCTAACTATGGCTACACCTTC.

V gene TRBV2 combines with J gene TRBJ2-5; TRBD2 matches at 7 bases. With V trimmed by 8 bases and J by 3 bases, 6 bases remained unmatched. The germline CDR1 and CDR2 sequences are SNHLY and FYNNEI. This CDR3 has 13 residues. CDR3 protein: CASSRGLEETQYF. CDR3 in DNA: TGTGCCAGCTCTCGCGGACTAGAAGAGACCCAGTACTTC. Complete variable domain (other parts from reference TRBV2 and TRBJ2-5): EPEVTQTPSHQVTQMGQEVILRCVPISNHLYFYWYRQILGQKVEFLVSFYNNEISEKSEIFDDQFSVERPDGSNFTLKIRSTKLEDSAMYFCASSRGLEETQYFGPGTRLLVL.